A single sample gave rise to the 10 T cell receptor beta chains below, sequenced in a study of T cells after yellow fever vaccination. MiXCR, run by TCRdb on the 5' RACE reads, gives a single entry per CDR3 protein. The sample has 200,000 to 250,000 distinct CDR3 sequences, around 3.1% seen once. The sample here was CD4+ T cells sorted from PBMCs, taken 10 days after the yellow fever booster vaccination. The receptors stem from a man aged 18-30 years who received the YFV17D yellow fever vaccine.

The V call is TRBV7-8, the J call TRBJ2-2; the match to TRBD2 covers 11 bases. Germline CDR1 and CDR2: SGHVS and FQNEAQ. The length of the CDR3 is 18 residues. V gave up 3 bases and J gave up 5 bases; unmatched junction bases: 11. CDR3: CASSFARPGLADTGELFF. CDR3 sequence (DNA): TGTGCCAGCAGCTTTGCTCGTCCGGGACTAGCGGATACCGGGGAGCTGTTTTTT. The full variable domain, in which reference TRBV7-8 and TRBJ2-2 provide the parts outside the CDR3, is GAGVSQSPRYKVAKRGQDVALRCDPISGHVSLFWYQQALGQGPEFLTYFQNEAQLDKSGLPSDRFFAERPEGSVSTLKIQRTQQEDSAVYLCASSFARPGLADTGELFFGEGSRLTVL.

This clonotype was found a few times. V gene TRBV7-2 combines with J gene TRBJ1-2, with 8 bases identical to TRBD1. V lost 2 bases and J lost 8; bases outside the gene matches: 4. Germline values: CDR1 SGHTA, CDR2 FQGNSA. The CDR3 runs 13 residues. The CDR3 here is CASSLLQGVGYTF. The CDR3 DNA follows: TGTGCCAGCAGCTTATTACAGGGGGTAGGCTACACCTTC.

This clonotype has a count of ten or more. The chain couples TRBV5-1 to TRBJ2-3, with 10 bases fitting TRBD1. From germline, CDR1 is SGHRS and CDR2 YFSETQ. Trimming at V came to 6 bases and at J to 13 bases, leaving 2 bases not matched to a gene. This CDR3 is built from 10 residues. Here the CDR3 reads CASNGTGEYF. In nucleotides, the CDR3 is TGCGCCAGCAACGGGACAGGGGAGTATTTT.

The sample holds many counts of this clonotype. J is TRBJ2-5 and V is TRBV6-2 or TRBV6-3, with 9 positions matching TRBD2. The CDR3 spans 18 residues. Trimming removed 5 bases from V and 7 bases from J; junction bases left unmatched: 20. CDR1 is MNHEY and CDR2 is SVGEGT in the germline V gene. CDR3 DNA: TGTGCCAGCAGTCCCCTCCGGGGTAGCGGGGGCCTCGACAGGACCCAGTACTTC. This gives the protein CASSPLRGSGGLDRTQYF.

CDR3 residues: CASSHRLLRFPRLEGGRDTIYF. In nucleotides, the CDR3 is TGTGCCAGCAGCCACAGGCTTCTAAGGTTTCCCCGACTTGAGGGAGGTAGAGACACCATATATTTT. The chain employs TRBV4-2 and TRBJ1-3; D gene uncertain. There are 22 residues in the CDR3. From germline, CDR1 is LGHNA and CDR2 YNFKEQ. The V end was cut by 3 bases, the J end by 8 bases, with 38 bases between.

This clonotype was seen many times. The chain has TRBV18 and TRBJ2-4, with 7 bases identical to TRBD1. The CDR3 runs 15 residues. CDR1 and CDR2 (germline): KGHSH, LQKENI. With 1 base clipped from V and 9 bases from J, the junction kept 9 bases outside the gene matches. CDR3 protein: CASSPQQGIGSIQYF. CDR3 coding DNA: TGTGCCAGCTCACCACAACAGGGGATAGGTAGCATTCAGTACTTC.

The chain has TRBV7-8 and TRBJ2-3; weak D call: TRBD2 (6 bases). The CDR3 loop spans 16 amino acids. V was pared by 7 bases and J by 2 bases, with 19 bases between. Germline V gene sequence: CDR1 SGHVS, CDR2 FQNEAQ. CDR3 DNA sequence: TGTGCCAGCACCGAAGTGAGGCGGGGCTTCACAGATACGCAGTATTTT. It codes for CASTEVRRGFTDTQYF.

The sample holds a few counts of this clonotype. One base away lies a much larger clone, so this may be a sequencing read error. The V call is TRBV20-1, the J call TRBJ2-7; D possibly corresponds to TRBD1 (5 bases). This CDR3 is 12 amino acids long. V shed 4 bases and J shed 5 bases, with 12 bases lying between them. Germline CDR1 and CDR2: DFQATT and SNEGSKA (reference sequence). CDR3 coding DNA: TGCAGTGCTACGGGCAGGGTAGACGAGCAGTACTTC. This gives the protein CSATGRVDEQYF.

The sample holds a few counts of this clonotype. The V gene is TRBV5-1, the J gene TRBJ1-1; TRBD1 matches 9 bases. Per the germline V gene, CDR1 is SGHRS and CDR2 is YFSETQ. V shed 5 bases and J 4 bases; nucleotides not matched to a gene: 9. This CDR3 is built from 15 residues. The CDR3 region is CASSFRQGGGTEAFF. The CDR3 DNA reads TGCGCCAGCAGTTTTCGACAGGGGGGAGGCACTGAAGCTTTCTTT.

This clonotype was counted between two and nine times. The genes are TRBV15 and TRBJ2-1; 10 nucleotides agree with TRBD1. The CDR3 extends over 16 amino acids. Germline CDR1 LNHNV, CDR2 YYDKDF (reference sequence). V lost 3 bases to trimming and J lost 3 bases; unmatched junction nucleotides: 5. In nucleotides, the CDR3 is TGTGCCACCAGCAGTGAAGGGACAGGGGTCTACAATGAGCAGTTCTTC. Residues: CATSSEGTGVYNEQFF.